The 2 T cell receptor beta chains below come from one sample, sequenced in a study of CD4+ T cells in melanoma. Repertoires were generated with immunoSEQ multiplex PCR, while TCRdb's copy carries only in-frame clones and drops some. Of more than 8,500 clones listed, approximately 69% were seen once; the top ten hold about 20%. The sample taken for sequencing was peripheral blood. The source is a human donor with melanoma.

This clone was picked up one time. The CDR3 region is CASSLGTDTQYF. In DNA, the CDR3 is TGTGCCAGCAGCTTAGGGACAGATACGCAGTATTTT. The V call is TRBV11-3, the J call TRBJ2-3; D call uncertain. Trimming stripped 1 base from V and 3 bases from J, with 2 bases between. The germline gives CDR1 SGHNT, CDR2 YENEEA. The CDR3 contains 12 residues.

In the case of this clone: An end of the junction does not agree with germline; a read error may underlie this. The chain carries TRBV7-7 and TRBJ2-1, with no clear D. Per the germline V gene, CDR1 is SSHAT and CDR2 is FNYEAQ (reference sequence). The CDR3 length is 15 residues. CDR3 in DNA: TGTGCTAGCAGCTTAGATTCGAATTCCTACAATGAGCAGTTCTTC. Residues: CASSLDSNSYNEQFF.